This T cell receptor beta chain was captured in a study of T cell changes during pregnancy in multiple sclerosis. The data were produced by immunoSEQ multiplex PCR, yet TCRdb's version contains in-frame clones alone and is incomplete. The sample includes about 57,000 clones, about 91% of them seen just once. Germline CDR1 is SGHTA and CDR2 is FQGNSA. The CDR3 runs to 16 residues. Trimming removed 0 bases from V and 3 bases from J; junction bases left unmatched: 3. The receptor comes from a female donor with multiple sclerosis, enrolled in a pregnancy study. The chain is built from TRBV7-2 and TRBJ2-1; 9 nucleotides line up with TRBD2. This sample comprised CD4+ T cells from peripheral blood mononuclear cells, obtained in the second trimester of pregnancy. CDR3 DNA sequence: TGTGCCAGCAGCTTAGCTGGGACTAGCAGCTACAATGAGCAGTTCTTC. It encodes CASSLAGTSSYNEQFF.